The 25 T cell receptor beta chains below come from one sample, sequenced in a study of T cells after yellow fever vaccination. TCRdb analysed the 5' RACE reads with MiXCR anew, one entry per CDR3 protein. The repertoire holds some 240,000 distinct CDR3 sequences, roughly 3.3% seen once, with under 3.5% in the top ten. The sequenced sample was CD4+ T cells sorted from PBMCs, obtained 10 days after the yellow fever booster vaccination. The receptor set was obtained from a man between 18 and 35 years old who received the YFV17D yellow fever vaccine.

V and J are TRBV7-2 and TRBJ2-7; possible D gene TRBD2, 7 bases. Germline CDR1 reads SGHTA; CDR2 reads FQGNSA. This CDR3 comprises 15 residues. Deletions cut 1 base from V and 5 bases from J, with 15 bases between. The CDR3 region has the DNA TGTGCCAGCAGCTTAGTCTCGGGGGGCCAACACGAGCAGTACTTC. Translated, it gives CASSLVSGGQHEQYF.

The table lists this clonotype with a few counts. V is TRBV10-3 and J is TRBJ2-1; 9 positions agree with TRBD1. Germline V lookup: CDR1 ENHRY, CDR2 SYGVKD. The ends lost 3 bases at V and 0 bases at J; junction bases unmatched: 6. The CDR3 length is 17 residues. Here the CDR3 DNA reads TGTGCCATCAGTGAAATGACAGGGGGAGACTCCTACAATGAGCAGTTCTTC. Translating gives CAISEMTGGDSYNEQFF.

The chain carries TRBV3-1 and TRBJ1-3, with unresolved D. The CDR3 runs 14 residues. Deletions cut 0 bases from V and 9 bases from J, with 12 bases between. Per germline, CDR1 LGHDT and CDR2 YNNKEL (reference sequence). The CDR3 bases are TGTGCCAGCAGCCAAGACTCCGGGGAGGGCACCATATATTTT. As protein: CASSQDSGEGTIYF.

This clonotype has a count of ten or more. The chain links TRBV5-5 to TRBJ1-4; D not certain. Germline loops: CDR1 SGHKS, CDR2 YYEKEE (reference sequence). V was shortened by 0 bases and J by 0 bases, with 6 bases between the two germline ends. The CDR3 extends over 15 amino acids. CDR3 protein: CASSLGPTTNEKLFF. CDR3 DNA: TGTGCCAGCAGCTTGGGGCCTACAACTAATGAAAAACTGTTTTTT.

This clonotype was seen only a few times. The chain combines TRBV5-5 with TRBJ2-5; D is perhaps TRBD1 or TRBD2 (5 bases each). The CDR3 is 14 residues long. The V gene lost 0 bases and the J gene lost 5 bases, with 11 bases spanning the gap. Germline loops: CDR1 SGHKS, CDR2 YYEKEE (reference sequence). The CDR3 loop is CASSLGWGKETQYF. For the CDR3, the DNA is TGTGCCAGCAGCTTGGGCTGGGGGAAGGAGACCCAGTACTTC.

V usage is TRBV5-1 and J usage is TRBJ2-7, with D hard to call. V was pared by 0 bases and J by 0 bases, with 7 bases between. The CDR3 length is 14 residues. Germline CDR1 SGHRS, CDR2 YFSETQ. CDR3 protein: CASSLDTVSYEQYF. The DNA of the CDR3 is TGCGCCAGCAGCTTGGATACAGTCTCCTACGAGCAGTACTTC.

The rearrangement links TRBV14 to TRBJ2-4; D perhaps matches TRBD1 (6 bases). Germline CDR1 is SGHDN and CDR2 is FVKESK. This CDR3 region has 14 residues. The ends were cut back, 2 bases at V and 5 bases at J, with 10 bases in the middle. CDR3 sequence: CASSQCEGENIQYF. Here the CDR3 DNA reads TGTGCCAGCAGCCAATGTGAGGGGGAAAACATTCAGTACTTC.

V usage is TRBV7-3 and J usage is TRBJ1-6; 10 bases align to TRBD1. Germline lookup yields CDR1 SGHTA and CDR2 FQGTGA. Germline trimming cut 4 bases from V and 8 bases from J; bases unmatched to any gene: 5. There are 15 residues in the CDR3. CDR3 region: CASSSSGQGHSPLHF. For the CDR3, the DNA is TGTGCCAGCAGCTCTTCGGGACAGGGGCATTCACCCCTCCACTTT.

This clonotype was detected ten times or more. This chain connects TRBV7-3 to TRBJ2-7; D gene unclear. Looked up from germline, CDR1 is SGHTA and CDR2 is FQGTGA. CDR3 length: 14 amino acids. V dropped 1 base and J dropped 1 base, with 8 bases sitting between them. CDR3 region: CASSLNPGSYEQYF. In DNA form, the CDR3 reads TGTGCCAGCAGCTTAAACCCAGGATCCTACGAGCAGTACTTC.

This clonotype was detected only a few times. The genes are TRBV9 and TRBJ1-1; the D is unclear. The CDR3 has 13 amino acids. V gave up 3 bases and J gave up 7 bases, with 13 bases separating them. CDR1 and CDR2 (germline): SGDLS, YYNGEE. The CDR3 DNA reads as TGTGCCAGCAGCGGGACCGGACCTGGTGAAGCTTTCTTT. Translation: CASSGTGPGEAFF.

The sample holds many counts of this clonotype. This chain links TRBV29-1 with TRBJ2-2; D gene unclear. This CDR3 region has 13 residues. Between the trimmed V and J ends, which lost 7 bases and 2 bases, there was a span of 11 bases. The V gene's germline CDR1 is SQVTM and CDR2 ANQGSEA. For the CDR3, the DNA is TGCAGCGCAAGAGGCAGTAACACCGGGGAGCTGTTTTTT. Translated: CSARGSNTGELFF.

The chain recombines TRBV5-1 with TRBJ2-1; no definite D call. The CDR3 extends over 15 amino acids. The V gene lost 0 bases and the J gene lost 3 bases, with 10 bases spanning the gap. Germline V lookup: CDR1 SGHRS, CDR2 YFSETQ. The DNA for the CDR3 is TGCGCCAGCAGCTTGGTTTATGGGGACTACAATGAGCAGTTCTTC. Translating gives CASSLVYGDYNEQFF.

There are many counts of this clonotype. The chain links TRBV10-3 to TRBJ1-4; unclear D gene. The germline gives CDR1 ENHRY, CDR2 SYGVKD. V lost 6 bases to trimming and J lost 1 base, with 9 bases between them. The CDR3 is made up of 14 amino acids. In nucleotides, the CDR3 is TGTGCCATCAGCCCCGGGCGAACTAATGAAAAACTGTTTTTT. This sequence encodes CAISPGRTNEKLFF.

The J gene is TRBJ2-3, the V gene TRBV14; TRBD2 might be the D (6 bases). Germline CDR1 and CDR2: SGHDN and FVKESK. Trimming took off 2 bases at V and 6 bases at J, with 12 bases between the two ends. The CDR3 loop spans 14 amino acids. This CDR3 reads CASSQPSRGDTQYF. The CDR3 coding sequence is TGTGCCAGCAGCCAACCTAGCCGGGGGGATACGCAGTATTTT.

The sample holds many counts of this clonotype. V and J are TRBV2 and TRBJ1-5; D gene uncertain. Germline V lookup: CDR1 SNHLY, CDR2 FYNNEI. The CDR3 spans 17 residues. V lost 10 bases and J 0 bases, leaving 22 bases between the germline ends. CDR3 bases: TGTGCCACCGGCCGGGCACCTCCCCATTATAGCAATCAGCCCCAGCATTTT. Protein sequence: CATGRAPPHYSNQPQHF.

This clonotype was seen more than once but under ten times. The chain uses TRBV5-1 and TRBJ2-3; 7 bases align to TRBD2. The CDR3 runs 15 residues. J gave up 4 bases and V 2 bases, and 7 bases lay outside the gene matches. CDR1 and CDR2 from the germline V gene are SGHRS and YFSETQ. CDR3 residues: CASSLLASEADTQYF. The CDR3, as DNA: TGCGCCAGCAGCTTACTAGCGTCGGAAGCAGATACGCAGTATTTT.

The V call is TRBV12-3 or TRBV12-4, the J call TRBJ2-5, with 7 bases identical to TRBD2. The CDR3 extends over 14 amino acids. Trimming removed 5 bases from V and 5 bases from J; junction bases left unmatched: 8. The chain's CDR3 is CASSRDYGFETQYF. The CDR3 DNA reads TGTGCCAGCAGTCGGGACTACGGTTTTGAGACCCAGTACTTC.

This clonotype showed up many times. The chain uses TRBV10-3 and TRBJ2-7; D possibly uses TRBD1 or TRBD2 (7 bases each). Germline V gene lookup returns CDR1 ENHRY and CDR2 SYGVKD. This CDR3 has 14 amino acids. Deletions cut 6 bases from V and 6 bases from J, with 18 bases between. In DNA, the CDR3 is TGTGCCATCAGGGGAGGGGGCGCGACCTCCGAGCAGTACTTC. Translated: CAIRGGGATSEQYF.

The chain is built from TRBV2 and TRBJ2-5; 8 bases line up with TRBD1. Germline V CDR1 and CDR2: SNHLY, FYNNEI. CDR3 size: 13 residues. Germline trimming cut 5 bases from V and 4 bases from J; bases unmatched to any gene: 3. The CDR3 bases are TGTGCCAGCAGTAATCAGGGGGCAGAGACCCAGTACTTC. Translation: CASSNQGAETQYF. The full variable domain, completed using reference TRBV2 and TRBJ2-5, is EPEVTQTPSHQVTQMGQEVILRCVPISNHLYFYWYRQILGQKVEFLVSFYNNEISEKSEIFDDQFSVERPDGSNFTLKIRSTKLEDSAMYFCASSNQGAETQYFGPGTRLLVL.

V gene TRBV2 combines with J gene TRBJ2-3; D unclear. Germline V gene lookup returns CDR1 SNHLY and CDR2 FYNNEI. Trimming pared 7 bases from V and 5 bases from J, leaving 4 bases between. CDR3 length: 10 residues. The CDR3 DNA is TGTGCCAGCAACGAAGATACGCAGTATTTT. It translates to CASNEDTQYF.

The V call is TRBV7-9, the J call TRBJ1-3, with 7 bases that match TRBD1. Germline assignment: CDR1 SEHNR and CDR2 FQNEAQ (reference sequence). V trimming: 2 bases; J trimming: 4 bases; junction bases outside the gene matches: 5. The CDR3 has 15 amino acids. The CDR3 bases are TGTGCCAGCAGCTTAAGGGACAGAGGAGGAAACACCATATATTTT. Its translation: CASSLRDRGGNTIYF.

The rearrangement joins TRBV4-2 to TRBJ1-1, with D maybe TRBD1 (5 bases). V was clipped by 1 base and J by 10 bases, with 13 bases between them. There are 13 residues in the CDR3. Germline loops: CDR1 LGHNA, CDR2 YNFKEQ. CDR3 bases: TGTGCCAGCAGCCAAGGCGTCCCCGGGGCAGCTTTCTTT. As protein: CASSQGVPGAAFF.

This clonotype was seen many times. The gene calls are TRBV7-2 and TRBJ2-3; TRBD2 matches 7 bases. Germline V gene lookup returns CDR1 SGHTA and CDR2 FQGNSA. J was trimmed by 6 bases and V by 2 bases; bases with no gene match: 8. This CDR3 has 15 residues. The CDR3 bases are TGTGCCAGCAGCTTAACATACAGCGGGGCCGATACGCAGTATTTT. This gives the protein CASSLTYSGADTQYF.

The sample holds many counts of this clonotype. CDR3 in DNA: TGTGCCATCAGTGTCCAGGGTAGAGGCACAGATACGCAGTATTTT. The encoded protein is CAISVQGRGTDTQYF. The rearrangement uses TRBV10-3 and TRBJ2-3, with D perhaps TRBD1 (5 bases). CDR1 is ENHRY, CDR2 SYGVKD, per germline. The CDR3 length is 15 residues. Trimming left V 4 bases short and J 1 base short, with 12 bases between.

The chain joins TRBV7-9 to TRBJ1-1, with TRBD1 as a possible D gene (6 bases). Trimming removed 7 bases at V and 4 bases at J, with 16 bases between. The germline V gene has CDR1 SEHNR and CDR2 FQNEAQ (reference sequence). This CDR3 has 14 residues. In nucleotides, the CDR3 is TGTGCCAGCATCGAACAGGGAAGACCCACTGAAGCTTTCTTT. It encodes CASIEQGRPTEAFF.